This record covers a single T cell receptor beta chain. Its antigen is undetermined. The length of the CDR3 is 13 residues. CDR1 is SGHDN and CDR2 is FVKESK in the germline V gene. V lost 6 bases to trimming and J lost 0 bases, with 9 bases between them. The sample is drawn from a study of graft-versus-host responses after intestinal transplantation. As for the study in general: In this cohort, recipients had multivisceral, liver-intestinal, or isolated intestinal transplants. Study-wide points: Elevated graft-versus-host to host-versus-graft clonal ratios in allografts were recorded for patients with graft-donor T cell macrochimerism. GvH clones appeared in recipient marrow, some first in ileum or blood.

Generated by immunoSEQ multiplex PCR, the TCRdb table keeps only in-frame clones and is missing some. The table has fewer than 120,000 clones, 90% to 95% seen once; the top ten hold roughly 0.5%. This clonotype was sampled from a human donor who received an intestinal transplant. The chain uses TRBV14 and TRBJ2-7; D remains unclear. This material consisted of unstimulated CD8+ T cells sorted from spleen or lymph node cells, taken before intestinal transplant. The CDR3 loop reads CASSSKSSYEQYF. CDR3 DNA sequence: TGTGCCAGCAGTTCTAAAAGCTCCTACGAGCAGTACTTC.